A single sample gave rise to the 7 T cell receptor beta chains below, sequenced in a study of radiotherapy plus CTLA-4 blockade in lung cancer. Sequencing used immunoSEQ multiplex PCR; TCRdb keeps in-frame clones, though not all of them. The repertoire consists of tens of thousands of clones, with about 73% occurring once and the leading ten covering roughly 4%. The starting material was peripheral blood, obtained from a patient treated with radiotherapy plus ipilimumab. These TCRs come from a human donor with non-small cell lung cancer who had stable disease on radiotherapy plus ipilimumab.

The chain uses TRBV19 and TRBJ2-7; TRBD1 is a possible D gene (6 bases). The CDR3 is 14 residues long. The V end lost 10 bases, the J end lost 4 bases, and 20 bases lay between the germline ends. Germline-derived CDR1 and CDR2 are LNHDA and SQIVND (reference sequence). The CDR3 loop is CATVDSQPPYEQYF. The DNA for the CDR3 is TGTGCCACTGTGGACAGCCAGCCTCCTTACGAGCAGTACTTC.

The chain joins TRBV29-1 to TRBJ2-7; 7 bases line up with TRBD1. Germline V CDR1 and CDR2: SQVTM, ANQGSEA. This CDR3 spans 14 amino acids. V shed 3 bases and J 3 bases; nucleotides not matched to a gene: 8. CDR3 in DNA: TGCAGCGTTGATAAGTCGGCAGGGGGCTACGAGCAGTACTTC. Its protein product is CSVDKSAGGYEQYF.

The chain is built from TRBV4-1 and TRBJ2-1, with TRBD2 matching over 10 bases. The germline V gene encodes CDR1 MGHRA and CDR2 YSYEKL. CDR3 length: 18 residues. The V and J ends lost 3 bases and 7 bases, in that order; junction bases with no gene match: 15. This chain's CDR3 is CASSQADFLAGAWNEQFF. CDR3 coding DNA: TGCGCCAGCAGCCAGGCTGATTTTCTAGCGGGAGCTTGGAATGAGCAGTTCTTC.

The chain is built from TRBV28 and TRBJ2-5, with D perhaps matching TRBD1 or TRBD2 (5 bases each). V was cut by 6 bases and J by 10 bases, with 15 bases left in between. Germline-derived CDR1 and CDR2 are MDHEN and SYDVKM. The CDR3 length is 12 residues. The CDR3 sequence is CASSLIEGSQYF. Written as DNA, the CDR3 is TGTGCCAGCAGCCTGATCGAGGGGAGCCAGTACTTC.

CDR3 in amino acids: CASSAERQPQHF. Here the CDR3 DNA reads TGTGCCAGCAGTGCTGAACGTCAGCCCCAGCATTTT. The V gene is TRBV2, the J gene TRBJ1-5, with unresolved D. Germline CDR1 and CDR2: SNHLY and FYNNEI. V gave up 4 bases and J gave up 6 bases, with 7 bases separating them. This CDR3 contains 12 residues.

This clone was seen just once. CDR3 nucleotide sequence: TGTGCCAGTAGATGGGAGGGGGCGAGTAATCAGCCCCAGCATTTT. Its protein is CASRWEGASNQPQHF. This chain uses TRBV19 with TRBJ1-5; 7 positions agree with TRBD1. The CDR3 runs to 15 residues. The germline V gene encodes CDR1 LNHDA and CDR2 SQIVND (reference sequence). V dropped 6 bases and J dropped 4; count of bases not matched to a gene: 9.

This chain uses TRBV5-4 with TRBJ1-1, with D maybe TRBD1 (5 bases). The CDR3 covers 14 residues. The V and J ends lost 3 bases and 2 bases respectively, with 11 bases between them. Germline V lookup: CDR1 SGHNT, CDR2 YYREEE (reference sequence). The chain's CDR3 is CASSYGTENTEAFF. In DNA, the CDR3 is TGTGCCAGCAGCTACGGGACGGAAAACACTGAAGCTTTCTTT.